Below, one T cell receptor beta chain is given with its context. Its antigen is not known. The sample is drawn from a study of T cell responses to AZD1222 COVID-19 vaccine. General observations from the study: Donors were mostly white British, more females; clonal diversity possibly underestimated.

Trimming pared 6 bases from V and 0 bases from J, leaving 11 bases between. The CDR3 is 14 residues long. Germline V CDR1 and CDR2: MNHEY, SVGAGI. The method was immunoSEQ multiplex PCR; TCRdb's version includes in-frame clones alone and lacks a portion of them. The profile shows approximately 110,000 clones, around 83% of them singletons. This clonotype was sampled from an adult who received the AZD1222 COVID-19 vaccine. V usage is TRBV6-5 and J usage is TRBJ1-1; possible D gene TRBD1, 6 bases. Source: peripheral blood, taken 28 days after the second AZD1222 dose. CDR3 nucleotides: TGTGCCAGCAGACGGACAGACATGAACACTGAAGCTTTCTTT. The encoded protein is CASRRTDMNTEAFF.